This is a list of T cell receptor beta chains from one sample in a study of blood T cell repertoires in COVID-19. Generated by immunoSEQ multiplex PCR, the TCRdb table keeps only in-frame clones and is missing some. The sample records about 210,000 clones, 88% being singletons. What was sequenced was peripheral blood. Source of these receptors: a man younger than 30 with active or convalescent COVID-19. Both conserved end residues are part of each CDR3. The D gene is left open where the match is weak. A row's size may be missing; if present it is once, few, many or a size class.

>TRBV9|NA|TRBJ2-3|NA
CASSGPSSIRELFGDTQYF
TGTGCCAGCAGCGGCCCATCTTCAATACGGGAGTTGTTTGGAGATACGCAGTATTTT
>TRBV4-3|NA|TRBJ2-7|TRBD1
CASSQTRQGAYEQYF
TGCGCCAGCAGCCAAACACGACAGGGGGCCTACGAGCAGTACTTC
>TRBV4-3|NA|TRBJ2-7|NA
CASSQDLAGVAAYEQYF
TGCGCCAGCAGCCAAGATCTGGCAGGGGTTGCCGCCTACGAGCAGTACTTC
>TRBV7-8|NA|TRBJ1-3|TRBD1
CASSSRGQDGGGGNTIYF
TGTGCCAGCAGCTCCAGGGGACAGGACGGAGGTGGCGGAAACACCATATATTTT
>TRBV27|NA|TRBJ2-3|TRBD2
CASSRGRLYTDTQYF
TGTGCCAGCAGCCGCGGGAGGTTGTACACAGATACGCAGTATTTT
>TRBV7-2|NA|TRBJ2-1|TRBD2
CASSPRLAGNEQFF
TGTGCCAGCAGCCCAAGACTAGCGGGCAATGAGCAGTTCTTC
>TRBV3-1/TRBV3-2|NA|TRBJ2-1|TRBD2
CASSQGLADYNEQFF
TGTGCCAGCAGCCAAGGACTAGCAGACTACAATGAGCAGTTCTTC
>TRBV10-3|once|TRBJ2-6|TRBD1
CAISLQGSGANVLTF
TGTGCCATCAGTCTACAGGGGAGTGGGGCCAACGTCCTGACTTTC
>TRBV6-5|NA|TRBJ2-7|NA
CASSSLPQGVTYEQYF
TGTGCCAGCAGTTCGCTCCCGCAGGGCGTAACCTACGAGCAGTACTTC
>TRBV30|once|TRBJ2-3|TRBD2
CAWSGGLAGRTDTQYF
TGTGCCTGGAGCGGAGGACTAGCGGGACGGACAGATACGCAGTATTTT
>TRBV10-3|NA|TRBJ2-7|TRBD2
CAISESASGYEQYF
TGTGCCATCAGTGAGTCTGCTAGCGGCTACGAGCAGTACTTC
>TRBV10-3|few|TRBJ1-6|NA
CAISETGNSPLHF
TGTGCCATCAGTGAAACAGGGAATTCACCCCTCCACTTT
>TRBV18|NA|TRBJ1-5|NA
CASSRGGGNQPQHF
TGTGCCAGCTCACGAGGAGGGGGCAATCAGCCCCAGCATTTT
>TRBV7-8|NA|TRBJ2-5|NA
CASSFDRISRKETQYF
TGTGCCAGCAGCTTTGACAGGATTTCGAGAAAAGAGACCCAGTACTTC
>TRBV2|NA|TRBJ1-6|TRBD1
CASLKEGAASPLHF
TGTGCCAGCTTGAAGGAGGGGGCGGCTTCACCCCTCCACTTT
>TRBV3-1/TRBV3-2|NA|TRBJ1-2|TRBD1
CASRGQGWGYGYTF
TGTGCCAGCAGGGGACAGGGATGGGGCTATGGCTATACCTTC
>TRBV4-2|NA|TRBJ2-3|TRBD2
CASSLGLAGTDTQYF
TGTGCCAGCAGCCTCGGACTAGCGGGTACAGATACGCAGTATTTT
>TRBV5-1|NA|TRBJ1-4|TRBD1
CASSDDRGRGEKLFF
TGCGCCAGCAGCGATGACAGGGGGCGAGGGGAAAAACTGTTTTTT
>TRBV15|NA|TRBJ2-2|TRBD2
CATSRTKLAGYTGELFF
TGTGCCACCAGCAGGACCAAACTAGCGGGGTACACCGGGGAGCTGTTTTTT
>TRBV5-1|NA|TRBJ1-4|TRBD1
CASRVTGGATNEKLFF
TGCGCCAGCAGGGTTACAGGGGGCGCAACTAATGAAAAACTGTTTTTT
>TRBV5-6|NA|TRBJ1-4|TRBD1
CASMPRDRGTEKLFF
TGTGCCAGCATGCCCCGGGACAGGGGGACCGAAAAACTGTTTTTT
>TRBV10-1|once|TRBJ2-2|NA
CASGRAGGELFF
TGCGCCAGCGGAAGGGCGGGCGGGGAGCTGTTTTTT
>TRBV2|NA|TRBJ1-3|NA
CASSEVRSSGNTIYF
TGTGCCAGCAGTGAGGTCAGAAGCTCTGGAAACACCATATATTTT
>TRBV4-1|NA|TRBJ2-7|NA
CASSQGPGSEQYF
TGCGCCAGCAGCCAAGGTCCCGGTAGCGAGCAGTACTTC
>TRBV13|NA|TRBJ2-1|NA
CASSLGNTVFYNEQFF
TGTGCCAGCAGCTTAGGAAACACCGTCTTCTACAATGAGCAGTTCTTC
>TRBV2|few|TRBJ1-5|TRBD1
CASSADRFNQPQHF
TGTGCCAGCAGTGCGGACAGGTTCAATCAGCCCCAGCATTTT
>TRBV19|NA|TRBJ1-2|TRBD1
CASRPTGQNYGYTF
TGTGCCAGTAGACCTACGGGACAGAACTATGGCTACACCTTC
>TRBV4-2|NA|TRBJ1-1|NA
CASSQGGPEAFF
TGTGCCAGCAGCCAGGGGGGACCTGAAGCTTTCTTT
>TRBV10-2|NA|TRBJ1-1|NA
CASSDYSGTEAFF
TGCGCCAGCAGTGATTATTCGGGGACTGAAGCTTTCTTT
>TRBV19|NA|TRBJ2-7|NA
CASSRAGANYEQYF
TGTGCCAGTAGTCGGGCGGGGGCGAATTACGAGCAGTACTTC
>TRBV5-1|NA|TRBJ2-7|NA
CASSFQGSYEQYF
TGCGCCAGCAGCTTCCAGGGGTCCTACGAGCAGTACTTC
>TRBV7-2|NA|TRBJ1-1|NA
CASSSTWREAEAFF
TGTGCCAGCAGCTCCACGTGGAGGGAAGCTGAAGCTTTCTTT
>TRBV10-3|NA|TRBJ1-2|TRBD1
CATTRDSTNYGYTF
TGTGCCACCACCCGGGACAGCACTAACTATGGCTACACCTTC
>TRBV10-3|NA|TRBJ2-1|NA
CAIRQTGIHDNEQFF
TGTGCCATCAGACAGACGGGAATTCACGACAATGAGCAGTTCTTC
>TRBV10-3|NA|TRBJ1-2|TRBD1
CAATGGLGYTF
TGTGCCGCTACAGGGGGCTTAGGCTACACCTTC
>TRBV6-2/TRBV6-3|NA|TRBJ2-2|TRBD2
CASSGGTSVTGELFF
TGTGCCAGCAGCGGCGGGACTAGCGTCACCGGGGAGCTGTTTTTT
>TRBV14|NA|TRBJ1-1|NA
CASSQGAGDIPEAFF
TGTGCCAGCAGCCAAGGGGCCGGTGACATCCCTGAAGCTTTCTTT
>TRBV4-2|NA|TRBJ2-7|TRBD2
CASSQKAGDGNEQYF
TGTGCCAGCAGCCAGAAAGCGGGAGACGGCAACGAGCAGTACTTC
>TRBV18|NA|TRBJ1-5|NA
CASSQNRDNQPQHF
TGTGCCAGCTCCCAGAACAGGGACAATCAGCCCCAGCATTTT
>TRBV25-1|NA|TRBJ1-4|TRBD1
CASSDWNLGQLNEKLFF
TGTGCCAGCAGTGATTGGAACCTGGGACAGCTTAATGAAAAACTGTTTTTT
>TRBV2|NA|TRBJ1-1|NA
CASSPRLNTEAFF
TGTGCCAGCAGTCCTAGACTGAACACTGAAGCTTTCTTT
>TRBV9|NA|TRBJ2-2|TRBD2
CASSGPGLETGELFF
TGTGCCAGCAGCGGCCCGGGACTAGAGACCGGGGAGCTGTTTTTT
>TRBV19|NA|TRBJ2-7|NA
CASSASSAGHYEQYF
TGTGCCAGTAGTGCCTCTAGTGCCGGACACTACGAGCAGTACTTC
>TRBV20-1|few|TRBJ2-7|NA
CSARGMDEQYF
TGCAGTGCTAGGGGCATGGACGAGCAGTACTTC
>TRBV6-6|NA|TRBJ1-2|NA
CASSRHRGTGKVYGYTF
TGTGCCAGCAGTCGCCACCGGGGAACAGGGAAGGTCTATGGCTACACCTTC
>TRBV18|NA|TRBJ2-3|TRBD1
CASSYRGGDTQYF
TGTGCCAGCTCTTACAGGGGCGGAGATACGCAGTATTTT
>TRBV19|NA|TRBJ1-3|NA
CASSIPTGSSGNTIYF
TGTGCCAGTAGTATTCCGACAGGCTCCTCTGGAAACACCATATATTTT
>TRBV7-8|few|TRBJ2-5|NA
CASSLGAKETQYF
TGTGCCAGCAGCTTAGGCGCAAAAGAGACCCAGTACTTC
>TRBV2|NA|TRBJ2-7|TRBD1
CASSRTGDSYEQYF
TGTGCCAGCAGCCGAACAGGGGACTCCTACGAGCAGTACTTC
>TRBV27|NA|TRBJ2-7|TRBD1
CASSKDRVIIYEQYF
TGTGCCAGCAGCAAGGACAGGGTCATCATCTACGAGCAGTACTTC
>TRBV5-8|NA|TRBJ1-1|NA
CASSLVPVAEAFF
TGTGCCAGCAGCTTGGTACCGGTAGCCGAAGCTTTCTTT
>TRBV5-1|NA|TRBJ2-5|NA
CASSLGGVQETQYF
TGCGCCAGCAGCCTGGGGGGAGTCCAAGAGACCCAGTACTTC